This passage covers 22 T cell receptor beta chains from one sample sequenced in a study of technical replicates of blood from a few donors. Repertoires were generated with immunoSEQ multiplex PCR, while TCRdb's copy carries only in-frame clones and drops some. The sample gives roughly 79,000 clones, roughly 91% of which show up once; under 0.4% is in the top ten. The sample taken for sequencing was T cells isolated from PBMCs. The receptor set was obtained from a human donor in good health. Some clones in this sample may be carry-over from other donors' samples.

V and J are TRBV30 and TRBJ2-7; D might be TRBD1 (6 bases). V was cut by 2 bases and J by 0 bases, with 14 bases left in between. The CDR3 is 15 residues long. Germline loops: CDR1 GTSNPN, CDR2 SVGIG (reference sequence). The DNA for the CDR3 is TGTGCCTGGAGTAAGGACGGGACAAGCTCCTACGAGCAGTACTTC. It is translated as CAWSKDGTSSYEQYF.

The gene calls are TRBV6-1 and TRBJ2-7; a weak D match, TRBD1 (6 bases). CDR3 length equals 15 residues. With 6 bases removed from V and 5 bases from J, the gap between germline ends came to 20 bases. In germline, CDR1 is MNHNS, CDR2 SASEGT. This chain's CDR3 is CASRRPTGHPDEQYF. The CDR3 nucleotides are TGTGCCAGCAGAAGACCTACAGGGCACCCCGACGAGCAGTACTTC.

The chain uses TRBV7-2 and TRBJ2-1, with TRBD2 matching over 7 bases. The CDR3 has 16 residues. Unmatched junction bases numbered 14, after V lost 5 bases and J lost 7 bases. CDR1 and CDR2 (germline): SGHTA, FQGNSA. The CDR3 here is CASSPSSGRERNEQFF. CDR3 in DNA: TGTGCCAGCAGCCCCTCTAGCGGCCGCGAAAGGAATGAGCAGTTCTTC.

This chain links TRBV6-1 with TRBJ2-7; TRBD2 aligns across 7 bases. The CDR3 runs to 14 residues. The V gene end was trimmed by 3 bases and the J gene end by 3 bases; junction bases not matched to a gene: 5. The V gene's germline CDR1 is MNHNS and CDR2 SASEGT. The CDR3 loop reads CASSDTGGGYEQYF. The CDR3 coding sequence is TGTGCCAGCAGTGACACGGGAGGAGGCTACGAGCAGTACTTC.

V and J are TRBV7-6 and TRBJ1-1, with a tentative D call TRBD1 (5 bases). This CDR3 is built from 15 residues. V lost 1 base and J 5 bases, leaving 14 bases between the germline ends. The germline gives CDR1 SGHVS, CDR2 FNYEAQ. CDR3 sequence (DNA): TGTGCCAGCAGCTTAGGAGCGGGACCGTCGACTGAAGCTTTCTTT. This codes for CASSLGAGPSTEAFF. The full variable domain, in which reference TRBV7-6 and TRBJ1-1 provide the parts outside the CDR3, is GAGVSQSPRYKVTKRGQDVALRCDPISGHVSLYWYRQALGQGPEFLTYFNYEAQQDKSGLPNDRFSAERPEGSISTLTIQRTEQRDSAMYRCASSLGAGPSTEAFFGQGTRLTVV.

This chain joins TRBV28 and TRBJ2-1; D ambiguous. The CDR3 loop spans 11 amino acids. Germline assignment: CDR1 MDHEN and CDR2 SYDVKM. Trimming stripped 1 base from V and 10 bases from J, with 5 bases between. DNA for the CDR3: TGTGCCAGCAGTTTATCCAGGGAGCAGTTCTTC. Its protein product is CASSLSREQFF.

The CDR3 DNA follows: TGTGCCAGCAGTTATGAGGGAGGAGGGCGGGGTGAGCAGTTCTTC. Translated, it gives CASSYEGGGRGEQFF. J is TRBJ2-1 and V is TRBV6-5; weak D call: TRBD2 (6 bases). V lost 3 bases to trimming and J lost 9 bases, with 18 bases between them. The CDR3 has 15 amino acids. Germline V lookup: CDR1 MNHEY, CDR2 SVGAGI.

This clone has just a few counts. The genes are TRBV7-2 and TRBJ1-2, with D perhaps matching TRBD1 (5 bases). The V end was cut by 1 base, the J end by 8 bases, with 14 bases between. The CDR3 covers 14 residues. Germline loops: CDR1 SGHTA, CDR2 FQGNSA. The CDR3 here is CASSLERDVGGYTF. In DNA form, the CDR3 reads TGTGCCAGCAGCTTAGAGCGGGACGTCGGAGGCTACACCTTC.

The rearrangement joins TRBV7-6 to TRBJ2-1; tentative D call: TRBD2 (5 bases). CDR3 length: 13 residues. Germline assignment: CDR1 SGHVS and CDR2 FNYEAQ. The V end was cut by 5 bases, the J end by 9 bases, with 14 bases between. CDR3 protein: CASSPEGRGEQFF. Written as DNA, the CDR3 is TGTGCCAGCAGCCCAGAGGGCCGTGGTGAGCAGTTCTTC.

The chain is built from TRBV9 and TRBJ1-1; D not resolved. The CDR3 is made up of 14 amino acids. Germline-derived CDR1 and CDR2 are SGDLS and YYNGEE. V was pared by 0 bases and J by 2 bases, with 8 bases between. This CDR3 is CASSVVGSNTEAFF. The CDR3 DNA follows: TGTGCCAGCAGCGTAGTGGGCAGTAACACTGAAGCTTTCTTT.

The gene calls are TRBV6-5 and TRBJ2-1; D ambiguous. Trimming removed 4 bases at V and 15 bases at J, with 19 bases between. There are 13 residues in the CDR3. Looked up from germline, CDR1 is MNHEY and CDR2 is SVGAGI. The CDR3 reads CASSSVLTDGRFF. CDR3 in DNA: TGTGCCAGCAGTTCCGTTCTGACGGATGGGCGGTTCTTC.

The chain employs TRBV6-5 and TRBJ1-2, with 8 bases aligning to TRBD1. CDR1 is MNHEY, CDR2 SVGAGI, per germline. This CDR3 region has 15 residues. Trimming took 5 bases from V and 4 from J; bases not matched to a gene: 9. CDR3 region: CASSPGTGVIYGYTF. CDR3 nucleotides: TGTGCCAGCAGTCCCGGGACAGGAGTTATCTATGGCTACACCTTC.

The V gene is TRBV6-5, the J gene TRBJ1-1, with 9 bases aligning to TRBD1. CDR3 length: 14 amino acids. The germline gives CDR1 MNHEY, CDR2 SVGAGI. J gave up 7 bases and V 0 bases, and 3 bases lay outside the gene matches. The CDR3 DNA reads TGTGCCAGCAGTTACTCGGACAGGGGATATGAAGCTTTCTTT. Translated: CASSYSDRGYEAFF.

The CDR3 loop reads CASSPPSVSGDYGYTF. DNA for the CDR3: TGTGCCAGCTCACCACCTAGTGTATCAGGCGACTATGGCTACACCTTC. The chain uses TRBV18 and TRBJ1-2; D gene unclear. The CDR3 consists of 16 residues. CDR1 and CDR2 from the germline V gene are KGHSH and LQKENI. V was clipped by 0 bases and J by 3 bases, with 14 bases between them. The full variable domain, its missing parts supplied by reference TRBV18 and TRBJ1-2, is NAGVMQNPRHLVRRRGQEARLRCSPMKGHSHVYWYRQLPEEGLKFMVYLQKENIIDESGMPKERFSAEFPKEGPSILRIQQVVRGDSAAYFCASSPPSVSGDYGYTFGSGTRLTVV.

J is TRBJ2-7 and V is TRBV9; D is perhaps TRBD1 (6 bases). CDR1 SGDLS and CDR2 YYNGEE come from the germline V gene. The V and J ends lost 4 bases and 2 bases respectively, with 10 bases between them. This CDR3 has 13 amino acids. The CDR3 DNA follows: TGTGCCAGCAGCTTGGACAGCGCCTACGAGCAGTACTTC. This gives the protein CASSLDSAYEQYF.

Only one count was recorded for this clone. The rearrangement joins TRBV6-1 to TRBJ1-5, with a tentative D call TRBD1 (5 bases). Trimming removed 4 bases at V and 9 bases at J, with 19 bases between. Germline V gene lookup returns CDR1 MNHNS and CDR2 SASEGT. The CDR3 is 15 residues long. The CDR3 coding sequence is TGTGCCAGCAGTGGCGGGACTCCCGGAGCGCGGCCCCAGCATTTT. Its translation: CASSGGTPGARPQHF.

The chain joins TRBV29-1 to TRBJ2-7; 15 bases are shared with TRBD2. This CDR3 spans 16 amino acids. Germline V CDR1 and CDR2: SQVTM, ANQGSEA. V was clipped by 6 bases and J by 0 bases; unmatched bases: 6. DNA for the CDR3: TGCAGCGTCGTCGGACTAGCGGGAGGGTTCTCCTACGAGCAGTACTTC. It specifies CSVVGLAGGFSYEQYF.

The chain recombines TRBV6-1 with TRBJ2-7, with D possibly TRBD1 on 5 matching bases. CDR1 and CDR2 from the germline V gene are MNHNS and SASEGT. The CDR3 loop spans 13 amino acids. Trimming left V 4 bases short and J 0 bases short, with 7 bases between. The chain's CDR3 is CASSVDSSYEQYF. The CDR3 nucleotides are TGTGCCAGCAGTGTCGACAGCTCCTACGAGCAGTACTTC.

The chain employs TRBV15 and TRBJ2-5; 10 nucleotides align to TRBD2. There are 16 residues in the CDR3. V lost 0 bases and J lost 4; bases outside the gene matches: 5. The V gene's germline CDR1 is LNHNV and CDR2 YYDKDF (reference sequence). The chain's CDR3 is CATSRDRTSGVETQYF. For the CDR3, the DNA is TGTGCCACCAGCAGAGATCGAACTAGCGGGGTAGAGACCCAGTACTTC.

The chain is built from TRBV5-1 and TRBJ2-7; 9 bases align to TRBD1. This CDR3 is 17 amino acids long. The V gene's germline CDR1 is SGHRS and CDR2 YFSETQ. Trimming took 2 bases from V and 7 from J; bases not matched to a gene: 16. Here the CDR3 reads CASSLQRPGQGRGEQYF. In nucleotides, the CDR3 is TGCGCCAGCAGCTTACAGAGACCGGGACAGGGCCGAGGGGAGCAGTACTTC.

The J gene is TRBJ2-2, the V gene TRBV27; weak D call: TRBD2 (6 bases). Trimming stripped 3 bases from V and 5 bases from J, with 13 bases between. This CDR3 region has 15 residues. Germline V lookup: CDR1 MNHEY, CDR2 SMNVEV (reference sequence). As DNA, the CDR3 is TGTGCCAGCAGTTTGCTTAGCGGTGTAACCGGGGAGCTGTTTTTT. Amino acids: CASSLLSGVTGELFF.

This rearrangement joins TRBV7-9 to TRBJ2-7; 12 nucleotides match TRBD1. Germline V gene lookup returns CDR1 SEHNR and CDR2 FQNEAQ (reference sequence). The CDR3 has 15 residues. Losses at the gene ends were 5 bases for V and 5 bases for J; bases not matched to a gene: 7. The CDR3 is CASSHRDRGLNEQYF. The CDR3 DNA reads TGTGCCAGCAGCCACCGGGACAGGGGGCTTAACGAGCAGTACTTC.